The 11 T cell receptor beta chains below were found in one sample sequenced in a study of beta chain features in type 1 diabetes. Every bit of the isolated RNA underwent reverse transcription, so sequencing read expressed TCRB transcripts. The method was immunoSEQ multiplex PCR; TCRdb's version includes in-frame clones alone and lacks a portion of them. The sample has approximately 170,000 clones; just over 9% are singletons. Specimen: central memory CD4+ T cells from blood. All receptors derive from a woman under 30 in good health.

This clone has more than one count but fewer than ten. The rearrangement links TRBV30 to TRBJ1-1; D ambiguous. The CDR3 loop spans 13 amino acids. The germline V gene has CDR1 GTSNPN and CDR2 SVGIG (reference sequence). V lost 3 bases and J lost 10, with 18 bases in between. CDR3 protein: CAWSHPGGLIAFF. CDR3 DNA: TGTGCCTGGAGCCACCCAGGAGGTTTGATAGCTTTCTTT. Variable domain in full (rest from reference TRBV30 and TRBJ1-1): SQTIHQWPATLVQPVGSPLSLECTVEGTSNPNLYWYRQAAGRGLQLLFYSVGIGQISSEVPQNLSASRPQDRQFILSSKKLLLSDSGFYLCAWSHPGGLIAFFGQGTRLTVV.

This clone was picked up a small number of times. The chain carries TRBV19 and TRBJ2-1, with 7 bases identical to TRBD1. Trimming cost V 2 bases and J 5 bases; bases outside gene matches: 3. CDR1 is LNHDA and CDR2 is SQIVND in the germline V gene (reference sequence). This CDR3 spans 14 amino acids. The CDR3: CASSIWGQNNEQFF. CDR3 in DNA: TGTGCCAGTAGTATATGGGGACAGAACAATGAGCAGTTCTTC.

DNA for the CDR3: TGCGCCAGCAGCCAAGAAGCAGGGGTCTATGGCTACACCTTC. This encodes CASSQEAGVYGYTF. The rearrangement links TRBV4-1 to TRBJ1-2, with a weak D call TRBD1 (6 bases). CDR1 is MGHRA and CDR2 is YSYEKL in the germline V gene. The CDR3 has 14 residues. V was pared by 0 bases and J by 4 bases, with 9 bases between.

This clone was found a few times. The chain is built from TRBV28 and TRBJ1-5; 7 bases align to TRBD1. The germline gives CDR1 MDHEN, CDR2 SYDVKM. The CDR3 extends over 15 amino acids. J was trimmed by 0 bases and V by 6 bases; bases with no gene match: 5. In DNA form, the CDR3 reads TGTGCCAGCAGCCTACAGGGGAATAGCAATCAGCCCCAGCATTTT. This sequence encodes CASSLQGNSNQPQHF.

Only one count was recorded for this clone. The chain uses TRBV6-6 and TRBJ2-6; possibly TRBD1 for D (6 bases). Germline V CDR1 and CDR2: MNHNY, SVGAGI (reference sequence). The CDR3 is 16 residues long. Between the trimmed V and J ends, which lost 0 bases and 2 bases, there was a span of 8 bases. In DNA, the CDR3 is TGTGCCAGCAGTTACTCCGGACAGACTGGGGCCAACGTCCTGACTTTC. Residues: CASSYSGQTGANVLTF.

This clone was counted between two and nine times. This chain joins TRBV5-1 and TRBJ2-1; 12 nucleotides agree with TRBD2. Germline V CDR1 and CDR2: SGHRS, YFSETQ. The CDR3 is 16 amino acids. V lost 4 bases to trimming and J lost 4 bases; unmatched junction nucleotides: 6. In DNA, the CDR3 is TGCGCCAGCAGCCGGTCAGGACTAGCGGGATACAATGAGCAGTTCTTC. This encodes CASSRSGLAGYNEQFF. Together with reference TRBV5-1 and TRBJ2-1, the CDR3 gives the full variable domain: KAGVTQTPRYLIKTRGQQVTLSCSPISGHRSVSWYQQTPGQGLQFLFEYFSETQRNKGNFPGRFSGRQFSNSRSEMNVSTLELGDSALYLCASSRSGLAGYNEQFFGPGTRLTVL.

This clone was picked up a small number of times. J is TRBJ2-2 and V is TRBV19, with D perhaps matching TRBD1 (5 bases). The CDR3 consists of 16 residues. Trimming cost V 6 bases and J 0 bases, with 14 bases left between them. Germline V gives CDR1 LNHDA, CDR2 SQIVND (reference sequence). The CDR3 region is CASRPTLQANTGELFF. The CDR3 DNA reads as TGTGCCAGTAGACCTACCTTACAGGCGAACACCGGGGAGCTGTTTTTT.

The table lists this clone with a few counts. The V and J genes are TRBV5-5 and TRBJ2-3; 8 bases line up with TRBD1. J lost 0 bases, V lost 3 bases, and 6 bases had no gene match. The CDR3 consists of 16 residues. Germline CDR1 reads SGHKS; CDR2 reads YYEKEE (reference sequence). The CDR3 DNA sequence: TGTGCCAGCAGCTCGGGACAGGACATGAGCACAGATACGCAGTATTTT. Translating gives CASSSGQDMSTDTQYF.

This clone was counted only a few times. The DNA of the CDR3 is TGCGCCAGCAGCTTGCTGGGCCCCGGAGGGAGTCAGCCCCAGCATTTT. Amino acid sequence: CASSLLGPGGSQPQHF. The V and J genes are TRBV5-1 and TRBJ1-5; no reliable D call. The CDR3 covers 16 residues. Trimming shortened V by 1 base and J by 6 bases, and 17 bases separated the two germline ends. The germline V gene has CDR1 SGHRS and CDR2 YFSETQ.

The sample holds a few counts of this clone. V gene TRBV30 combines with J gene TRBJ1-5; 7 bases line up with TRBD1. Germline V gene lookup returns CDR1 GTSNPN and CDR2 SVGIG (reference sequence). The CDR3 runs to 14 residues. The junction had 6 bases not matched to a gene; V was cut back by 2 bases and J by 5 bases. CDR3 protein: CAWSTTGTDQPQHF. The CDR3 DNA reads TGTGCCTGGAGTACGACAGGGACGGATCAGCCCCAGCATTTT.

This chain connects TRBV2 to TRBJ2-5; TRBD2 aligns across 10 bases. The V gene end was trimmed by 5 bases and the J gene end by 5 bases; junction bases not matched to a gene: 5. Per the germline V gene, CDR1 is SNHLY and CDR2 is FYNNEI. This CDR3 contains 14 residues. The CDR3 DNA sequence: TGTGCCAGCAGTAGCGGGGGGGCCGAGGAGACCCAGTACTTC. Protein: CASSSGGAEETQYF.